This T cell receptor beta chain was captured in a study of blood T cell repertoires in COVID-19. TCRdb's copy holds only in-frame clones and misses some; the assay was immunoSEQ multiplex PCR. Among fewer than 350,000 clones listed, 80% to 85% were seen once. The sample taken for sequencing was peripheral blood. This TCR derives from a woman aged 55-75 years with active or convalescent COVID-19.

Written as DNA, the CDR3 is TGTGCCATCAGTGAGGGGGCGAGCAATCAGCCCCAGCATTTT. Residues: CAISEGASNQPQHF. The chain recombines TRBV10-3 with TRBJ1-5; D possibly corresponds to TRBD1 (5 bases). V shed 2 bases and J shed 1 base, with 6 bases lying between them. Germline V gene data show CDR1 as ENHRY and CDR2 as SYGVKD. This CDR3 is 14 amino acids long.